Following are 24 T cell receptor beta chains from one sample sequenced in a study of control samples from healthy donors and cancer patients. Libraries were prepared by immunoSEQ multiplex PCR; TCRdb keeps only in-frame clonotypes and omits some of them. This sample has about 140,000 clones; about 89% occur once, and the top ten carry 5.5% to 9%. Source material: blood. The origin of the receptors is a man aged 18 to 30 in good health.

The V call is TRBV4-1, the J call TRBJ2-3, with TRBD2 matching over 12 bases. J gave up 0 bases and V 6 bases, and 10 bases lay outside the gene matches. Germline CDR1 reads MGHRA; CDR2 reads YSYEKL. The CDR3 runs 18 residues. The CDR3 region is CASSRGGLAGDSTDTQYF. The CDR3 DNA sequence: TGCGCCAGCAGTCGAGGGGGACTAGCGGGCGATAGCACAGATACGCAGTATTTT.

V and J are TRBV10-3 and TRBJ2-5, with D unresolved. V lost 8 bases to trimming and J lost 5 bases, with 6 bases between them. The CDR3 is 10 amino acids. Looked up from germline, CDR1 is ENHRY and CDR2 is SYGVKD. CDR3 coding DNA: TGTGCCATCGGCCGGGAGACCCAGTACTTC. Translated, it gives CAIGRETQYF.

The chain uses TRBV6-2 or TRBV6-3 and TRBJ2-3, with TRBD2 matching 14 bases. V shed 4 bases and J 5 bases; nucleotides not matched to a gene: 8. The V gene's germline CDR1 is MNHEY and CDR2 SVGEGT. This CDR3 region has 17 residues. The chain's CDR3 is CASSWTGTSGGRDTQYF. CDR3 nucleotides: TGTGCCAGCAGTTGGACCGGGACTAGCGGGGGTAGAGATACGCAGTATTTT.

Here the CDR3 DNA reads TGTGCCAGCAGCACGGGACAGGGCTACGAGCAGTACTTC. Encoded protein: CASSTGQGYEQYF. The rearrangement links TRBV5-4 to TRBJ2-7, with 9 positions matching TRBD1. The CDR3 length is 13 residues. Trimming cost V 4 bases and J 3 bases; bases outside gene matches: 2. CDR1 and CDR2 (germline): SGHNT, YYREEE (reference sequence).

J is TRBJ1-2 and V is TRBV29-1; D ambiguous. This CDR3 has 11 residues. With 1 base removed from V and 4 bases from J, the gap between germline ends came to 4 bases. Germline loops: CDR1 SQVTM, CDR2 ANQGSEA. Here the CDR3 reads CSVEVVYGYTF. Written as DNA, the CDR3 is TGCAGCGTTGAAGTGGTCTATGGCTACACCTTC.

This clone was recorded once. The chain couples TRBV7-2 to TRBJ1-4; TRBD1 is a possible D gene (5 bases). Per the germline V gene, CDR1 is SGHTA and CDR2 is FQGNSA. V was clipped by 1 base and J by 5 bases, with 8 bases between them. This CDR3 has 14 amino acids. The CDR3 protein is CASSLVDTNEKLFF. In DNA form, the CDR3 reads TGTGCCAGCAGCTTAGTGGACACGAATGAAAAACTGTTTTTT. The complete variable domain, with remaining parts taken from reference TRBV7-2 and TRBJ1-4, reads GAGVSQSPSNKVTEKGKDVELRCDPISGHTALYWYRQSLGQGLEFLIYFQGNSAPDKSGLPSDRFSAERTGGSVSTLTIQRTQQEDSAVYLCASSLVDTNEKLFFGSGTQLSVL.

CDR3 loop: CASSPGLAEGPGGELFF. The CDR3 DNA is TGTGCCAGCAGCCCGGGACTAGCGGAGGGGCCTGGGGGGGAGCTGTTTTTT. The genes are TRBV5-4 and TRBJ2-2; TRBD2 matches 11 bases. The CDR3 has 17 amino acids. V lost 4 bases to trimming and J lost 8 bases; unmatched junction nucleotides: 13. The V gene's germline CDR1 is SGHNT and CDR2 YYREEE (reference sequence).

The CDR3, as DNA: TGTGCCAGCAGCTTAGAGAGGGCTAGCGGCATGAGAGATACGCAGTATTTT. This codes for CASSLERASGMRDTQYF. The chain recombines TRBV11-2 with TRBJ2-3, with 7 positions matching TRBD2. Germline V gene data show CDR1 as SGHAT and CDR2 as FQNNGV. Losses at the gene ends were 0 bases for V and 5 bases for J; bases not matched to a gene: 11. This CDR3 comprises 17 residues.

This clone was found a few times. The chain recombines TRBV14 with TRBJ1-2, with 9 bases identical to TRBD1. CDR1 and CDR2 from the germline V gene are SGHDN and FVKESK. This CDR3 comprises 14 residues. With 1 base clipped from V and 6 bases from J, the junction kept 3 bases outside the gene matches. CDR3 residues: CASSQVRQGDGYTF. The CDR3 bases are TGTGCCAGCAGCCAAGTCAGACAGGGGGATGGCTACACCTTC.

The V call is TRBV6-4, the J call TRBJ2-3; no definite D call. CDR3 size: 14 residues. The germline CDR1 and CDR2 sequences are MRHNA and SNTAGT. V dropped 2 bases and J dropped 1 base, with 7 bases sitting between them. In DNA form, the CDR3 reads TGTGCCAGCAGTGACAACTATGGCACAGATACGCAGTATTTT. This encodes CASSDNYGTDTQYF.

DNA for the CDR3: TGTGCCAGCAGCCTCGGACTAGCGGGGTCTATTAGTGAGCAGTTCTTC. It codes for CASSLGLAGSISEQFF. The chain joins TRBV11-3 to TRBJ2-1, with 12 bases matching TRBD2. There are 16 residues in the CDR3. CDR1 is SGHNT, CDR2 YENEEA, per germline. The V segment lost 5 bases and the J segment 9 bases; nucleotides outside the gene matches: 11.

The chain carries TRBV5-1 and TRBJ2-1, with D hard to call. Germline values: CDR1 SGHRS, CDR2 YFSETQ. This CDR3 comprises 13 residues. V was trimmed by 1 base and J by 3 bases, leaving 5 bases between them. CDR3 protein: CASSLSDYNEQFF. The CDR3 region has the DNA TGCGCCAGCAGCTTGTCGGACTACAATGAGCAGTTCTTC.

In DNA form, the CDR3 reads TGTGCCAGCACTCCCGGGACAGGGGGGGGATACGAGCAGTACTTC. This translates into CASTPGTGGGYEQYF. The chain employs TRBV7-9 and TRBJ2-7; 11 bases fit TRBD1. The CDR3 is 15 residues long. The germline V gene has CDR1 SEHNR and CDR2 FQNEAQ (reference sequence). V lost 7 bases, J lost 4 bases, and 9 bases stayed unmatched.

The CDR3 loop reads CASSKVTAEPNEKLFF. The DNA of the CDR3 is TGCGCCAGCAGTAAAGTGACGGCGGAACCAAATGAAAAACTGTTTTTT. This rearrangement joins TRBV4-1 to TRBJ1-4; D is ambiguous. In germline, CDR1 is MGHRA, CDR2 YSYEKL. This CDR3 has 16 amino acids. With 6 bases removed from V and 5 bases from J, the gap between germline ends came to 19 bases.

The CDR3 protein is CASSLTGDNTEAFF. The CDR3 DNA sequence: TGCGCCAGCAGCTTGACAGGGGACAACACTGAAGCTTTCTTT. The rearrangement uses TRBV5-1 and TRBJ1-1, with 7 positions matching TRBD1. V dropped 1 base and J dropped 2; count of bases not matched to a gene: 2. The V gene's germline CDR1 is SGHRS and CDR2 YFSETQ. The CDR3 has 14 amino acids.

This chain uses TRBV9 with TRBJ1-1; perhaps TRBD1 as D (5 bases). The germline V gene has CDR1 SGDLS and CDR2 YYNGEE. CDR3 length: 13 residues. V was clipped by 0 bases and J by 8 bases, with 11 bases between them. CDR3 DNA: TGTGCCAGCAGCGTAGAGGGGCGGGGGGAAGCTTTCTTT. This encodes CASSVEGRGEAFF. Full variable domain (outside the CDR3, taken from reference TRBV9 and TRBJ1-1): DSGVTQTPKHLITATGQRVTLRCSPRSGDLSVYWYQQSLDQGLQFLIQYYNGEERAKGNILERFSAQQFPDLHSELNLSSLELGDSALYFCASSVEGRGEAFFGQGTRLTVV.

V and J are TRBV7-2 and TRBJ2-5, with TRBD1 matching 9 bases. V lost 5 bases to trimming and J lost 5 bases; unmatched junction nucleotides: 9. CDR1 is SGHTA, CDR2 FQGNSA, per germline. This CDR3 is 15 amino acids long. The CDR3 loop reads CASSLEQGAGETQYF. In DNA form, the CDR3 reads TGTGCCAGCAGCCTCGAACAGGGGGCGGGGGAGACCCAGTACTTC.

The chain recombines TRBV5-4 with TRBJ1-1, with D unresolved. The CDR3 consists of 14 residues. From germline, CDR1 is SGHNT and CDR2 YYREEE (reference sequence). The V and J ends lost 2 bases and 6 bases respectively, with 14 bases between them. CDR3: CASSLEYTGAEAFF. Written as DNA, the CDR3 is TGTGCCAGCAGCTTAGAGTATACCGGGGCTGAAGCTTTCTTT.

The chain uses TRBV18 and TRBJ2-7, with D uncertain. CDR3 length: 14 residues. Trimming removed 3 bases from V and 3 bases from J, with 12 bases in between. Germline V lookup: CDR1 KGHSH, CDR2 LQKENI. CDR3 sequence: CASSPAVGNYEQYF. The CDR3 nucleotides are TGTGCCAGCTCACCCGCTGTGGGCAACTACGAGCAGTACTTC.

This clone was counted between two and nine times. CDR3 residues: CASSPRLAGGDTQYF. The CDR3 nucleotides are TGTGCCAGCAGTCCCCGACTAGCGGGGGGGGATACGCAGTATTTT. The gene calls are TRBV6-2 or TRBV6-3 and TRBJ2-3; TRBD2 agrees at 14 bases. With 5 bases clipped from V and 6 bases from J, the junction kept 4 bases outside the gene matches. The CDR3 loop spans 15 amino acids. Per the germline V gene, CDR1 is MNHEY and CDR2 is SVGEGT.

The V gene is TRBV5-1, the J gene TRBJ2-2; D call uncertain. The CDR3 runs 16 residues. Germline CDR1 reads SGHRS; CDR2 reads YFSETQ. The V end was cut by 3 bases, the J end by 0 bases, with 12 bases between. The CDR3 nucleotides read TGCGCCAGCAGCTCTACGGGTAGTCCGAACACCGGGGAGCTGTTTTTT. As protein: CASSSTGSPNTGELFF.

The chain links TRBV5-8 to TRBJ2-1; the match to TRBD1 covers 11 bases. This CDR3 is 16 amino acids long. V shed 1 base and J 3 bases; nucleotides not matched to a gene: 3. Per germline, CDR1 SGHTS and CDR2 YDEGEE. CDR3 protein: CASSLPGQGVYNEQFF. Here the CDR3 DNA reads TGTGCCAGCAGCTTGCCGGGACAGGGGGTCTACAATGAGCAGTTCTTC.

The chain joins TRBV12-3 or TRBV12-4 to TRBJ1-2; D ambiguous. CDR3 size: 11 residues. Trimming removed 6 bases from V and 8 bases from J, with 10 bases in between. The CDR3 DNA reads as TGTGCCAGCAGCCGCGCTATGGGCTACACCTTC. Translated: CASSRAMGYTF.

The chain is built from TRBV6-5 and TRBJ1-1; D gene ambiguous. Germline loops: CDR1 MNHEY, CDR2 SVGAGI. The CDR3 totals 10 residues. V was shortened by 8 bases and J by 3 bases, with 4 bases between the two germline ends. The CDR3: CASRDTEAFF. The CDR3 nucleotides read TGTGCCAGCCGGGACACTGAAGCTTTCTTT.